A selection of T cell receptor beta chains follows, all from one sample in a study of cytomegalovirus exposure and HLA in healthy donors. Clones were read by immunoSEQ multiplex PCR, and TCRdb kept only the in-frame ones, dropping some. Found here are roughly 160,000 clones, roughly 85% of them singletons; the top ten hold over 2.5%. Sequencing was done on a sample of PBMCs. These TCRs come from a man younger than 45 in good health and CMV-seropositive. Both conserved end residues are part of each CDR3.

j_gene,v_gene,CDR3aa
TRBJ2-2,TRBV7-2,CASSTSSRSTGELFF
TRBJ2-4,TRBV16,CASSQSQQVLNIQYF
TRBJ1-3,TRBV7-2,CASSLEWASGNTIYF
TRBJ2-3,TRBV5-1,CASSLAGQGADTQYF
TRBJ2-2,TRBV7-3,CASSSQPLAGELFF
TRBJ1-2,TRBV14,CASSQVPLYGYTF
TRBJ2-3,TRBV7-2,CASTLYAGARDTQYF
TRBJ2-7,TRBV6-5,CASSYASAYEQYF
TRBJ1-4,TRBV6-5,CASSYSAGREKLFF
TRBJ1-2,TRBV15,CATSRAYLRDSTRGYTF
TRBJ1-4,TRBV18,CASSPKRRQNSTNEKLFF
TRBJ2-3,TRBV4-3,CASSQDRFVSTDTQYF
TRBJ2-2,TRBV9,CASSPGSNTGELFF
TRBJ2-2,TRBV11-2,CASSFRGQQNTGELFF
TRBJ2-3,TRBV6-6,CASSYAETSTDTQYF
TRBJ2-3,TRBV6-5,CASSPTGGTDTQYF
TRBJ2-3,TRBV19,CASSINLAGGTDTQYF
TRBJ1-2,TRBV2,CASSESRDGYTF
TRBJ2-5,TRBV2,CASRDGRYQETQYF
TRBJ2-7,TRBV4-1,CASSPGLAGDSYEQYF
TRBJ1-1,TRBV7-6,CASSLRLRGQGGTEAFF
TRBJ1-1,TRBV9,CASSIGPRQGNTEAFF
TRBJ2-7,TRBV6-5,CASSVRTSLYEQYF
TRBJ1-6,TRBV28,CASSGQNSPLHF
TRBJ2-1,TRBV5-1,CASGTFSDNYNEQFF
-,TRBV4-3,CASSHGLAGSYEQYF
TRBJ1-4,TRBV14,CASSLGQGFNEKLFF
TRBJ1-4,TRBV5-1,CASSLDRGDEKLFF